This TCR beta chain stems from a study of blood T cells in healthy people across ages. CDR1 and CDR2 from the germline V gene are GTSNPN and SVGIG (reference sequence). The ends lost 0 bases at V and 8 bases at J; junction bases unmatched: 5. The CDR3 spans 13 residues. In this sample, this clonotype turned up once. Its cognate antigen is unknown. Study-wide points: Since the PBMCs were unsorted, naive and antigen-experienced cells could not be conclusively compared.

The second PCR ran roughly 6 to 11 cycles with a sample-barcoded 5' primer and J-beta primers. The authors tagged each cDNA molecule using a template-switch adaptor with 12 random nucleotides. TCRdb reprocessed the 5' RACE reads with MiXCR, giving one entry per CDR3 protein. The table shows about 800,000 distinct CDR3 sequences, with roughly 64% occurring only once. This TCR derives from a man under 40 in good health. The chain links TRBV30 to TRBJ1-2; 8 bases agree with TRBD1. The specimen sequenced was blood. DNA for the CDR3: TGTGCCTGGAGTGTCCAGGGGGCAAGAGGCTACACCTTC. The encoded protein is CAWSVQGARGYTF.